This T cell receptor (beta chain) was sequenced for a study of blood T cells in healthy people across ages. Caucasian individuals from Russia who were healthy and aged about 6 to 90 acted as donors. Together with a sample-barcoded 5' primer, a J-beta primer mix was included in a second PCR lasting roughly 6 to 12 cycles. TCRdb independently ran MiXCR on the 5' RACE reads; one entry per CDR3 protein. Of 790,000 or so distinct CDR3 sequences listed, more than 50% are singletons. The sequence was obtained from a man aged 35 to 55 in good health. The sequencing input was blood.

The CDR3 loop is CSVGHGREQPQHF. DNA for the CDR3: TGCAGCGTTGGTCACGGCCGAGAACAGCCCCAGCATTTT. This chain connects TRBV29-1 to TRBJ1-5, with D unclear. Germline CDR1 reads SQVTM; CDR2 reads ANQGSEA. The V and J ends lost 4 bases and 7 bases respectively, with 14 bases between them. The CDR3 sequence is 13 residues long.